The 18 T cell receptor beta chains in this list originate from one sample, sequenced in a study of technical replicates of blood from a handful of donors. Sequenced by immunoSEQ multiplex PCR; TCRdb stores in-frame clones only, minus some. The sample lists 80,000 to 100,000 clones, roughly 96% occurring once. Sequences were obtained from T cells isolated from PBMCs. The source of these receptors is a human donor in good health.

The CDR3 sequence: CASATSGSPSETQYF. CDR3 nucleotide sequence: TGCGCCAGCGCAACGTCGGGGAGCCCCAGTGAGACCCAGTACTTC. The chain combines TRBV5-1 with TRBJ2-5; D might be TRBD2 (5 bases). Trimming removed 7 bases from V and 5 bases from J, with 21 bases in between. The CDR3 extends over 15 amino acids. Germline V gene sequence: CDR1 SGHRS, CDR2 YFSETQ.

This clone appeared a single time. The chain uses TRBV18 and TRBJ2-5; 8 bases match TRBD1. With V trimmed by 4 bases and J by 1 base, 2 bases remained unmatched. In germline, CDR1 is KGHSH, CDR2 LQKENI. This CDR3 comprises 14 residues. In DNA form, the CDR3 reads TGTGCCAGCTCACTAACAGGGGGCCAAGAGACCCAGTACTTC. Translating it yields CASSLTGGQETQYF.

This chain uses TRBV9 with TRBJ2-2, with 7 positions matching TRBD2. The CDR3 has 13 residues. Trimming cost V 4 bases and J 6 bases; bases outside gene matches: 3. Germline assignment: CDR1 SGDLS and CDR2 YYNGEE. CDR3 in amino acids: CASSLRESGELFF. CDR3 sequence (DNA): TGTGCCAGCAGCCTGCGGGAGTCCGGGGAGCTGTTTTTT.

The chain has TRBV18 and TRBJ1-1; the D is unclear. This CDR3 has 13 residues. Germline lookup yields CDR1 KGHSH and CDR2 LQKENI. V lost 2 bases and J 1 base, leaving 5 bases between the germline ends. The CDR3 reads CASSPIKNTEAFF. The CDR3 nucleotides read TGTGCCAGCTCACCAATCAAGAACACTGAAGCTTTCTTT.

The V call is TRBV25-1, the J call TRBJ2-5; D might be TRBD1 (6 bases). V lost 10 bases and J 3 bases, leaving 12 bases between the germline ends. Germline-derived CDR1 and CDR2 are MGHDK and SYGVNS. The CDR3 covers 12 residues. In DNA, the CDR3 is TGTGCCACCACAGGGAGTAAAGAGACCCAGTACTTC. It codes for CATTGSKETQYF.

The V call is TRBV2, the J call TRBJ1-3; unclear D gene. The V and J ends lost 5 bases and 0 bases respectively, with 8 bases between them. Germline CDR1 reads SNHLY; CDR2 reads FYNNEI. The CDR3 is made up of 14 amino acids. The CDR3 nucleotides are TGTGCCAGCAGTACAGATGTCTCTGGAAACACCATATATTTT. It translates to CASSTDVSGNTIYF.

The chain combines TRBV6-5 with TRBJ1-4; possibly TRBD1 for D (6 bases). V was shortened by 1 base and J by 8 bases, with 14 bases between the two germline ends. Germline values: CDR1 MNHEY, CDR2 SVGAGI. The CDR3 sequence is 15 residues long. The CDR3 spells CASSYLGLQGEKLFF. CDR3 nucleotides: TGTGCCAGCAGTTACTTGGGGCTTCAGGGGGAAAAACTGTTTTTT.

The chain is built from TRBV9 and TRBJ2-7, with 9 bases that match TRBD2. This CDR3 spans 13 amino acids. V was clipped by 2 bases and J by 6 bases; unmatched bases: 3. Per germline, CDR1 SGDLS and CDR2 YYNGEE. The CDR3 nucleotides are TGTGCCAGCAGCGTTAGCGGGAGCGGCGAGCAGTACTTC. It is translated as CASSVSGSGEQYF.

The V call is TRBV2, the J call TRBJ1-2, with unresolved D. Trimming pared 6 bases from V and 6 bases from J, leaving 17 bases between. This CDR3 spans 14 amino acids. Germline values: CDR1 SNHLY, CDR2 FYNNEI. DNA for the CDR3: TGTGCCAGCAGGGAATCAGAGGTAGTTGATGGCTACACCTTC. Its protein product is CASRESEVVDGYTF.

The rearrangement joins TRBV2 to TRBJ2-4; perhaps TRBD2 as D (6 bases). Trimming left V 8 bases short and J 0 bases short, with 14 bases between. This CDR3 comprises 15 residues. CDR1 is SNHLY, CDR2 FYNNEI, per germline. Written as DNA, the CDR3 is TGTGCCAGCTCGTATAGCGGACTAGCCAAAAACATTCAGTACTTC. Protein sequence: CASSYSGLAKNIQYF.

The chain links TRBV11-2 to TRBJ1-4; no clear D gene. In germline, CDR1 is SGHAT, CDR2 FQNNGV. The CDR3 extends over 16 amino acids. V was pared by 5 bases and J by 7 bases, with 20 bases between. The CDR3: CASSPRGGEEGEKLFF. CDR3 nucleotides: TGTGCCAGCAGCCCCCGGGGTGGGGAGGAGGGTGAAAAACTGTTTTTT.

The chain couples TRBV19 to TRBJ2-5; D might be TRBD2 (5 bases). Between the trimmed V and J ends, which lost 2 bases and 3 bases, there was a span of 13 bases. The germline V gene has CDR1 LNHDA and CDR2 SQIVND (reference sequence). The CDR3 is 15 residues long. The CDR3: CASSILLSGKETQYF. CDR3 nucleotides: TGTGCCAGTAGTATACTTCTAAGCGGTAAAGAGACCCAGTACTTC.

CDR3 coding DNA: TGTGCCAGCAGCACGACTAGCGGGAGGACAGATACGCAGTATTTT. This sequence encodes CASSTTSGRTDTQYF. J is TRBJ2-3 and V is TRBV6-5; TRBD2 matches at 13 bases. Per germline, CDR1 MNHEY and CDR2 SVGAGI. With 6 bases clipped from V and 3 bases from J, the junction kept 3 bases outside the gene matches. The CDR3 spans 15 residues.

This clone came up once. V is TRBV11-2 and J is TRBJ2-1, with TRBD2 identical over 8 bases. J gave up 8 bases and V 7 bases, and 13 bases lay outside the gene matches. Looked up from germline, CDR1 is SGHAT and CDR2 is FQNNGV. This CDR3 has 15 amino acids. The CDR3 DNA reads TGTGCCAGCATCCTACGGGAGGGCTCTATCTATGAGCAGTTCTTC. Protein sequence: CASILREGSIYEQFF.

This chain links TRBV28 with TRBJ2-1; 12 bases fit TRBD1. CDR1 is MDHEN, CDR2 SYDVKM, per germline. This CDR3 has 15 residues. Unmatched junction bases numbered 6, after V lost 3 bases and J lost 9 bases. The CDR3 region is CASSFPGQGALEQFF. The CDR3 DNA reads as TGTGCCAGCAGTTTCCCGGGACAGGGGGCTCTTGAGCAGTTCTTC.

The V call is TRBV18, the J call TRBJ1-5; tentative D call: TRBD1 (5 bases). Trimming cost V 1 base and J 4 bases, with 8 bases left between them. In germline, CDR1 is KGHSH, CDR2 LQKENI. The CDR3 has 14 residues. Here the CDR3 DNA reads TGTGCCAGCTCACCACAAGGGGTGAATCAGCCCCAGCATTTT. Protein product: CASSPQGVNQPQHF.

As to this clone: Its ends do not fully match the called genes, so a read error is possible. The V gene is TRBV5-1, the J gene TRBJ2-5; TRBD2 is a possible D gene (5 bases). The CDR3 is made up of 14 amino acids. CDR1 and CDR2 (germline): SGHRS, YFSETQ. This chain's CDR3 is CASSLDSGRENQYF. For the CDR3, the DNA is TGCGCCAGCAGCTTGGACAGTGGAAGGGAGAACCAGTACTTC.

V gene TRBV28 combines with J gene TRBJ1-2; maybe TRBD1 (5 bases). Between the trimmed V and J ends, which lost 3 bases and 4 bases, there was a span of 18 bases. Germline values: CDR1 MDHEN, CDR2 SYDVKM. This CDR3 spans 16 amino acids. CDR3 amino acids: CASSLRGTDYSYGYTF. The CDR3 DNA follows: TGTGCCAGCAGTTTGCGGGGGACTGACTATTCCTATGGCTACACCTTC.